The clone carrying this TCR beta chain was recorded at least ten times. As yet, its antigen is unknown. Using genomic DNA as the template, TCR beta VDJ and CDR3 profiling was carried out. TCRdb called the reads again in MiXCR, with one record for every CDR3 protein. The data contain 250,000 to 350,000 distinct CDR3 sequences, 50% to 70% of them singletons. This entry is derived from a study of CD8+CD57+ T cells in acquired aplastic anemia. In the study overall: Mean DNA quantity obtained from sorted CD4+ and CD8+ cells was about 3.2 ug.

Study conclusions and caveats: Patients and controls were not found to differ significantly in CD8+ Simpson's diversity. Approximately 29 was the count of CD8+ CDR3 sequences that patients shared with controls.

CDR1 and CDR2 (germline): MNHNS, SASEGT. CDR3 length equals 14 residues. V lost 6 bases and J lost 9; bases outside the gene matches: 4. Sequenced: sorted CD4+, CD8+, or CD8+CD57+ T cells (not recorded which) from PBMCs. The clonotype originates from a human donor with severe aplastic anemia or a healthy control (not recorded which). The rearrangement links TRBV6-1 to TRBJ1-6, with 11 positions matching TRBD1. The CDR3 DNA reads as TGTGCCAGCAGGGGGACAGGGGGGGTTTCACCCCTCCACTTT. Encoded protein: CASRGTGGVSPLHF.